The TCR beta chain described here comes from a study of control samples from healthy donors and cancer patients. Repertoires were generated with immunoSEQ multiplex PCR, while TCRdb's copy carries only in-frame clones and drops some. The data contain tens of thousands of clones, about nine tenths of them singletons. This clone appeared a single time. The germline V gene encodes CDR1 LGHNT and CDR2 FRNRAP. Deletions cut 3 bases from V and 2 bases from J, with 7 bases between. CDR3 length: 13 amino acids. The J gene is TRBJ1-1, the V gene TRBV12-5, with D possibly being TRBD1 (5 bases). This receptor was taken from a man aged 50 or older in good health. Sequencing was carried out using blood. CDR3 DNA sequence: TGTGCTAGTGGTTTAACAGGTAACACTGAAGCTTTCTTT. Protein: CASGLTGNTEAFF.